The rows below give T cell receptor beta chains drawn from one sample of a study of human T cells and chemical hapten exposure. TCRdb reprocessed the RACE reads with MiXCR, giving one entry per CDR3 protein. In the table there are roughly 380,000 distinct CDR3 sequences, more than 4.5% of which are singletons. The material sequenced was whole blood, taken in connection with sensitization to the hapten diphenylcyclopropenone (DPC). Every receptor here comes from a woman in her fifties or sixties with alopecia areata. Some clones in this sample may be carry-over from other donors' samples. The conserved cysteine and the conserved F or W are not part of the CDR3 here. The D gene is left open where the match is weak. Size is omitted from some rows. Given values are once, few, many or a class for expanded clones.

size	D	V	CDR3
NA	NA	TRBV7-9	ASSSPSAATDTQY
NA	NA	TRBV5-6	ASSSEVGRKDTEAF
many	NA	TRBV3-1	ASSQEPRVNQPQH
NA	TRBD1	TRBV12-3/TRBV12-4	ASSLPGQANQPQH
NA	NA	TRBV18	ASSLRVDYGYT
many	NA	TRBV10-2	ASRDTSANQPQH
few	TRBD1	TRBV28	ASSPRDRNIQY
NA	NA	TRBV12-3/TRBV12-4	ASSPNRDYTGELF
NA	NA	TRBV18	ASSPPAAGANVLT
few	NA	TRBV12-3/TRBV12-4	ASSLNRGGLNEQF
NA	NA	TRBV6-1	ASSEAHGQVTEAF
once	NA	TRBV19	ASKDYGYT
many	NA	TRBV4-1	ASSWGRGRGYT
many	NA	TRBV20-1	SARVQASNTEAF
many	NA	TRBV5-1	ASSFGGQYNEQF
few	TRBD2	TRBV15	ATSRGTSGTYEQY
many	NA	TRBV10-3	AISESSNEKLF
many	NA	TRBV7-2	ASSLASVPRTDTQY
NA	NA	TRBV4-3	DSSLWTTNNNEQF
few	TRBD1	TRBV20-1	SAAGGSNYGYT
many	TRBD1	TRBV6-1	ASSSDRGGDIQY
many	NA	TRBV7-2	ASSLATAWLSNQPQH
NA	TRBD1	TRBV18	ASSPTVGQGGTDTQY
few	NA	TRBV6-5	ATAGGRFTNYGYT
NA	NA	TRBV2	ASSEFRVRDEQY
many	NA	TRBV10-3	AIMGGANVLT
many	TRBD2	TRBV5-1	ASSLGSGPSYNEQF
few	NA	TRBV2	ASSEGSAEQY
many	NA	TRBV7-2	ASSLGLTRQETQY
NA	TRBD2	TRBV4-1	ASSQELAGINTDTQY
few	TRBD2	TRBV2	ASSAGLAGGGETQY
many	TRBD2	TRBV12-3/TRBV12-4	ASSPGLAGVGETQY
many	NA	TRBV6-2/TRBV6-3	ASSYGTSGYEQY
many	TRBD2	TRBV5-1	ASSSRLAGEQETQY
NA	TRBD1	TRBV14	ASSLPGQGP
few	NA	TRBV28	ASSLSGGRYEQY
many	NA	TRBV11-1	ASSVDWNTGELF
NA	TRBD1	TRBV27	ASTRQGARNSPLH
few	NA	TRBV6-5	ASRGPPSEQY
many	TRBD1	TRBV5-1	ASSRGQGRYEQY
few	NA	TRBV20-1	SAAGRLNTEAF
NA	TRBD1	TRBV5-1	ASSSGTGIQETQY
NA	TRBD2	TRBV18	ASSPGTSITDTQY
many	TRBD2	TRBV6-4	ASSTSGSADTQY
many	TRBD1	TRBV4-1	ASSQDPPTGRIGNQPQH
many	NA	TRBV27	ASSLARYNEKLF
NA	NA	TRBV7-9	ASSLVASVDHGYT
NA	TRBD2	TRBV29-1	SVAHPRGSTSGQLREQY
NA	TRBD2	TRBV4-1	ASLGVSGSKF
NA	TRBD2	TRBV5-1	ASSLAPAGSYEQH
many	TRBD2	TRBV20-1	SASGGADTQY
many	NA	TRBV3-1	ASSQKNWAVYGYT